This T cell receptor (beta chain) was identified during a study of human T cells and chemical hapten exposure. Study-wide background: Diphenylcyclopropenone was applied weekly to patients' scalps across the approximately 25-week study.

The library tagged individual cDNA molecules with unique molecular identifiers. TCRdb redid the calling of the RACE reads with MiXCR, one entry per CDR3 protein. The sample records over 85,000 distinct CDR3 sequences, about an eighth being singletons. The time point here: patch test 1, 2 weeks after DPC sensitization. Treatment defined: therapeutic diphenylcyclopropenone sensitization with weekly scalp DPC. The CDR3 covers 15 residues. The V gene's germline CDR1 is MGHRA and CDR2 YSYEKL. Deletions cut 0 bases from V and 8 bases from J, with 13 bases between. The receptor was isolated from a woman between 40 and 55 years old with alopecia areata. Some clones in this sample may be carry-over from other donors' samples. This chain uses TRBV4-1 with TRBJ1-4, with unresolved D. Sequenced here: whole blood, sampled in connection with sensitization to the hapten diphenylcyclopropenone (DPC). CDR3 in amino acids: CASSQDQGIYEKLFF. Written as DNA, the CDR3 is TGCGCCAGCAGCCAAGACCAAGGGATATACGAAAAACTGTTTTTT.